This paragraph covers one TCR beta chain sequence. As handled by the study authors: Amplification from reference gene primers served as the basis for estimated nucleated cell counts. The data were produced by immunoSEQ multiplex PCR, yet TCRdb's version contains in-frame clones alone and is incomplete. D and trimming were read from the DNA, whereas the V and J calls and clone size are those reported in that table. Counted here are 90,000 to 150,000 clones, around three quarters occurring once; the ten biggest clones make up 3% to 4.5%. The sample comes from a study of blood T cell repertoires in COVID-19. Study-wide context: Samples came from the United States, Italy and Spain, spanning acute and convalescent COVID-19.

The CDR3 loop spans 15 amino acids. The junction had 2 bases not matched to a gene; V was cut back by 1 base and J by 5 bases. Per germline, CDR1 SGDLS and CDR2 YYNGEE. The rearrangement links TRBV9 to TRBJ2-1, with TRBD2 matching 11 bases. This receptor was obtained from a woman over 75 with acute or convalescent COVID-19. The sequencing sample was made of peripheral blood. The DNA for the CDR3 is TGTGCCAGCAGCGTACTAGCGGGAGGCAACAATGAGCAGTTCTTC. Protein: CASSVLAGGNNEQFF. Filled out from reference TRBV9 and TRBJ2-1, the complete variable domain reads DSGVTQTPKHLITATGQRVTLRCSPRSGDLSVYWYQQSLDQGLQFLIQYYNGEERAKGNILERFSAQQFPDLHSELNLSSLELGDSALYFCASSVLAGGNNEQFFGPGTRLTVL.